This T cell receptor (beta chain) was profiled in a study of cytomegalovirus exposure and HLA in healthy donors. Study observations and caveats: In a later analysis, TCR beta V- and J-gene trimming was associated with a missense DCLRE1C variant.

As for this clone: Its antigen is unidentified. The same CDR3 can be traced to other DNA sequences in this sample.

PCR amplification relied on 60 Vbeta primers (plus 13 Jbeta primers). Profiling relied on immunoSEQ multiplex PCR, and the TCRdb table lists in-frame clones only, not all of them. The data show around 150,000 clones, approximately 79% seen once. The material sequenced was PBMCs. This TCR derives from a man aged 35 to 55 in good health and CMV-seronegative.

The CDR3 sequence: CASSLEAGGPLRETQYF. The CDR3 DNA reads as TGTGCCAGCAGCTTGGAGGCGGGAGGGCCCTTAAGGGAGACCCAGTACTTC. The rearrangement joins TRBV5-6 to TRBJ2-5; 9 nucleotides match TRBD2. This CDR3 spans 17 amino acids. V shed 0 bases, J shed 5 bases, and the junction held 11 bases outside the gene matches. Per the germline V gene, CDR1 is SGHDT and CDR2 is YYEEEE.